A selection of T cell receptor beta chains follows, all from one sample in a study of T cell repertoires in cytomegalovirus infection. For these receptors, no antigen is known. TCRdb used MiXCR to reprocess the reads, holding one entry per CDR3 protein. The sample yields 45,000 to 60,000 distinct CDR3 sequences, roughly a fifth seen once. Sequencing was performed on CD8+ T cells from cultured PBMCs, taken from culture after CMV antigen stimulation. Receptor source: a human donor in good health (CMV status not recorded). Some clones in this sample may be carry-over from other donors' samples. The CDR3 runs from the conserved cysteine through the conserved F or W. Fields, in order: D gene, V gene, clone size, J gene, CDR3 DNA, CDR3 protein. A D gene is named only where the DNA matches it firmly. Clone size is not always given. Where it is, it says once, few, many or a class for expanded clones.

-,TRBV7-6,-,TRBJ2-7,TGTGCCAGCAGTCCGGGAATAGCAGCGGTCGAGCAGTACTTC,CASSPGIAAVEQYF
-,TRBV7-6,-,TRBJ2-3,TGTGCCAGCAGCTTAGACGGGGACAGCACAGATACGCAGTATTTT,CASSLDGDSTDTQYF
-,TRBV7-6,few,TRBJ2-5,TGTGCCAGCAGCCTAGCCGGTCCTAGGAGCTCAGAGACCCAGTACTTC,CASSLAGPRSSETQYF
TRBD2,TRBV7-2,-,TRBJ2-1,TGTGCCAGCAGCCCGGGACTAGCGGGAGCCCATGAGCAGTTCTTC,CASSPGLAGAHEQFF
TRBD1,TRBV7-9,many,TRBJ2-7,TGTGCCAGCAGCTTGCCGGGACAGGGGTCCTACGAGCAGTACTTC,CASSLPGQGSYEQYF
-,TRBV6-6,-,TRBJ2-3,TGTGCCAGCCAGGATCCCTCCCCCAGGTCCTACACAGATACGCAGTATTTT,CASQDPSPRSYTDTQYF
TRBD1,TRBV12-3/TRBV12-4,-,TRBJ1-6,TGTGCCAGCAGTCCTGGGGCCAGGGGGCCCTATAATTCACCCCTCCACTTT,CASSPGARGPYNSPLHF
TRBD1,TRBV7-9,-,TRBJ1-5,TGTGCCAGCAGCGAGACAGGGTTTGGGGAACAGCCCCAGCATTTT,CASSETGFGEQPQHF
TRBD2,TRBV7-2,few,TRBJ2-7,TGTGCCAGCAGCTCTAGCGGGGGTCCCTACGAGCAGTACTTC,CASSSSGGPYEQYF
-,TRBV15,-,TRBJ1-5,TGTGCCACCAGCAGAGGTGGGTCAACGAATCAGCCCCAGCATTTT,CATSRGGSTNQPQHF
-,TRBV27,many,TRBJ1-3,TGTGCCAGCAGTTTAGGGCCCTCTGGAAACACCATATATTTT,CASSLGPSGNTIYF
-,TRBV19,-,TRBJ1-1,TGTGCCAGTAGTATTGGGGGGTCTGAAGCTTTCTTT,CASSIGGSEAFF
-,TRBV7-3,few,TRBJ2-7,TGTGCCAGCAGCTTACGACCAGAAGACGAGCAGTACTTC,CASSLRPEDEQYF
-,TRBV7-2,-,TRBJ1-2,TGTGCCAGCAGCTTAGATAGATGGGGGCCAGATGGCTACACCTTC,CASSLDRWGPDGYTF
-,TRBV7-9,-,TRBJ2-7,TGTGCCAGCAGCCAATCGGACTCATCCTCCTACGAGCAGTACTTC,CASSQSDSSSYEQYF
TRBD2,TRBV5-6,few,TRBJ2-5,TGTGCCAGCAGCGCTACTGCGCGGGGGGGCTTAATGGAGACCCAGTACTTC,CASSATARGGLMETQYF
TRBD1,TRBV4-3,-,TRBJ1-1,TGCGCCAGCACCGGCGGGACAGGGGACTTGAACACTGAAGCTTTCTTT,CASTGGTGDLNTEAFF
TRBD1,TRBV7-7,-,TRBJ2-2,TGTGCCAGTAGCTTAGACAGGGCTACCGGGGAGCTGTTTTTT,CASSLDRATGELFF
-,TRBV28,few,TRBJ1-2,TGTGCCAGCACCTCCGGGGCCTATGGCTACACCTTC,CASTSGAYGYTF
TRBD2,TRBV7-6,few,TRBJ2-5,TGTGCCAGCTCTTCAGGACTAGTTTCGGAGACCCAGTACTTC,CASSSGLVSETQYF
-,TRBV7-9,few,TRBJ1-1,TGTGCCAGCAGTTATGGGGGAGGCACTGAAGCTTTCTTT,CASSYGGGTEAFF
TRBD2,TRBV20-1,-,TRBJ2-1,TGCAGTGCTAGCGGGGTAGCGGGGGGCCCGAGCTCCTACAATGAGCAGTTCTTC,CSASGVAGGPSSYNEQFF
TRBD2,TRBV2,few,TRBJ2-1,TGTGCCAGCACCAGGGATAGCGGGGGGGCCTACTACAATGAGCAGTTCTTC,CASTRDSGGAYYNEQFF
-,TRBV4-2,-,TRBJ1-2,TGTGCCAGCAGCCAAGATGACCATGGCTACACCTTC,CASSQDDHGYTF
-,TRBV11-1,few,TRBJ1-1,TGTGCCAGCAGCTTAGGGGGGTGGATGAACACTGAAGCTTTCTTT,CASSLGGWMNTEAFF
TRBD1,TRBV18,-,TRBJ1-1,TGTGCCAGCTCACCACCGACAGGGCGCACTGAAGCTTTCTTT,CASSPPTGRTEAFF
-,TRBV7-6,few,TRBJ2-3,TGTGCCAGCAGCTTAAACCAGGATACGCAGTATTTT,CASSLNQDTQYF
-,TRBV7-9,few,TRBJ2-5,TGTGCCAGCAGCTCTTTCAGGGGAGATCGAGAGACCCAGTACTTC,CASSSFRGDRETQYF
TRBD1,TRBV29-1,few,TRBJ2-2,TGCAGCGTTGAAGATCTCACAGGGGTTGCCGGGGAGCTGTTTTTT,CSVEDLTGVAGELFF
TRBD1,TRBV4-3,-,TRBJ1-3,TGCGCCAGCAGCCTTACCGTCGGGACAGGATTTGGAAACACCATATATTTT,CASSLTVGTGFGNTIYF
-,TRBV12-3/TRBV12-4,-,TRBJ2-2,TGTGCCAGCAGTTTATTGAGATTCGAGGAGCTGTTTTTT,CASSLLRFEELFF
-,TRBV28,-,TRBJ2-5,TGTGCCAGCAGTGCTGGTGGGCAAGAGACCCAGTACTTC,CASSAGGQETQYF
TRBD1,TRBV6-2/TRBV6-3,-,TRBJ2-7,TGTGCCAGCAGTTACGTGGCAGGGGGATTCCACGAGCAGTACTTC,CASSYVAGGFHEQYF
-,TRBV28,few,TRBJ1-1,TGTGCCAGCCAGTCCGTCGCTCTTTATATGAACACTGAAGCTTTCTTT,CASQSVALYMNTEAFF
-,TRBV12-3/TRBV12-4,-,TRBJ1-1,TGTGCCAGCAGTTTATGGGGGGACACTGAAGCTTTCTTT,CASSLWGDTEAFF
-,TRBV7-6,-,TRBJ2-6,TGTGCCAGCAGCTTAGCAGGTCCCATCCTAACTGGGGCCAACGTCCTGACTTTC,CASSLAGPILTGANVLTF
-,TRBV7-9,-,TRBJ2-1,TGTGCCAGCAGCCTACAGGCTTCCGAGCAGTTCTTC,CASSLQASEQFF
TRBD2,TRBV11-2,few,TRBJ2-1,TGTGCCAGCAGCTTAGGGACTAGCGGCTTGCCTGAGCAGTTCTTC,CASSLGTSGLPEQFF
TRBD2,TRBV7-2,many,TRBJ2-7,TGTGCCAGCAGCTCCGTCGGGGGGGTGGGCGAGCAGTACTTC,CASSSVGGVGEQYF
TRBD1,TRBV7-2,-,TRBJ2-3,TGTGCCAGCAGCACTCCATTGAGGGACAGGGGGCAGGCAGATACGCAGTATTTT,CASSTPLRDRGQADTQYF
TRBD2,TRBV6-2/TRBV6-3,few,TRBJ2-1,TGTGCCAGCGGTCCCGGGACTAGGAAGTACAATGAGCAGTTCTTC,CASGPGTRKYNEQFF
TRBD1,TRBV7-8,few,TRBJ2-1,TGTGCCAGCAGCCCGTATTATAACGACAGGGCCTACAATGAGCAGTTCTTC,CASSPYYNDRAYNEQFF
TRBD1,TRBV7-2,-,TRBJ1-2,TGTGCCAGCAGCTTAGGGGCAGGGGGCAAGGATGGCTACACCTTC,CASSLGAGGKDGYTF
TRBD1,TRBV5-5,few,TRBJ2-1,TGTGCCAGCAGCTTGGGGACAGGGTACAATGAGCAGTTCTTC,CASSLGTGYNEQFF
TRBD2,TRBV10-2,-,TRBJ2-3,TGCGCCAGCAGTGAGTTCCCGGGAGGCGGTGTAGATACGCAGTATTTT,CASSEFPGGGVDTQYF
-,TRBV10-2,-,TRBJ1-1,TGCGCCAGCAGTGAGGGGGGTTACACTGAAGCTTTCTTT,CASSEGGYTEAFF
-,TRBV7-9,-,TRBJ2-6,TGTGCCAGCAGCCCCACGGGGGCCAACGTCCTGACTTTC,CASSPTGANVLTF
TRBD2,TRBV6-1,few,TRBJ2-7,TGTGCCAGCAGTGAAATAGCGGGAGCCAACTCCTACGAGCAGTACTTC,CASSEIAGANSYEQYF
-,TRBV11-2,many,TRBJ2-1,TGTGCCAGCAGCTTGGGCGGGATGTACAATGAGCAGTTCTTC,CASSLGGMYNEQFF
TRBD1,TRBV5-1,few,TRBJ2-3,TGCGCCAGCAGCCCTACAGGGGGCACTAGCACAGATACGCAGTATTTT,CASSPTGGTSTDTQYF
TRBD2,TRBV7-2,few,TRBJ2-7,TGTGCCAGCAGCCGAACTAGCGGGAGTATATACGAGCAGTACTTC,CASSRTSGSIYEQYF
-,TRBV7-9,-,TRBJ1-5,TGTGCCAGCAGCCTTGGACGGGGGGCGACTCAGCCCCAGCATTTT,CASSLGRGATQPQHF
-,TRBV6-2/TRBV6-3,-,TRBJ2-1,TGTGCCAGCAGTTACTCGACTGAGCAGTTCTTC,CASSYSTEQFF
-,TRBV20-1,-,TRBJ2-7,TGCAGTGCTAGGGGGGGGCACTCCTACGAGCAGTACTTC,CSARGGHSYEQYF
TRBD2,TRBV29-1,-,TRBJ2-3,TGCAGCGTCTCGGGGGGAAGCACAGATACGCAGTATTTT,CSVSGGSTDTQYF
-,TRBV24-1,few,TRBJ2-1,TGTGCCACCAGTGATTCAACGAACAATGAGCAGTTCTTC,CATSDSTNNEQFF
-,TRBV6-4,many,TRBJ2-1,TGTGCCAGCAGTGGTAGTCCAGCGGACTACAATGAGCAGTTCTTC,CASSGSPADYNEQFF
TRBD2,TRBV6-2/TRBV6-3,-,TRBJ2-5,TGTGCCAGCACCCCCCGGGCTAGCGGGGGGGCTGAAGAGACCCAGTACTTC,CASTPRASGGAEETQYF